The rows below give T cell receptor beta chains drawn from one sample of a study of T cell responses to AZD1222 COVID-19 vaccine. Data came from immunoSEQ multiplex PCR; TCRdb stores just in-frame clones and leaves some out. The sample includes about 120,000 clones, about 89% of them seen just once. Source: peripheral blood, taken on day 0 of AZD1222 vaccination. The receptors come from an adult in good health. Each CDR3 is given with its conserved first and last residue. A D gene is named only where the DNA matches it firmly. Expanded clones get a size class; other rows say once, few or many, or leave the size out.

TRBV11-2	TRBD1	.	TRBJ2-7	TGTGCCAGCAGCCCTGGGGACAGTGGGGTGGGGCAGTACTTC	CASSPGDSGVGQYF
TRBV6-5	.	.	TRBJ1-1	TGTGCCAGCAGTTACCTTGGACAGTTGAACACTGAAGCTTTCTTT	CASSYLGQLNTEAFF
TRBV9	.	.	TRBJ2-5	TGTGCCAGCAGCGTAAGCCAATCCCCCTCCGGCGCGCCCGCGCGAGAGACCCAGTACTTC	CASSVSQSPSGAPARETQYF
TRBV9	TRBD2	few	TRBJ2-1	TGTGCCAGCAGCCGTAGCGGGACGCCGTACAATGAGCAGTTCTTC	CASSRSGTPYNEQFF
TRBV4-2	.	.	TRBJ2-6	TGTGCCAGCAGCCAAGGACGTCTTTGGGGTCCCAGTAGTCCCGCTTCTGGGGCCAACGTCCTGACTTTC	CASSQGRLWGPSSPASGANVLTF
TRBV9	TRBD2	.	TRBJ2-3	TGTGCCAGCAGCGTAGGGGCAGGTCACGGGAGGGTTGCGGATACGCAGTATTTT	CASSVGAGHGRVADTQYF
TRBV7-9	.	.	TRBJ2-7	TGTGCCAGCAGCGGAGGGACCGGGCACGAGGGTTACGAGCAGTACTTC	CASSGGTGHEGYEQYF
TRBV19	.	.	TRBJ1-1	TGTGCCAGTAGTAAGACCCCCGGGGGGCGGCGGGGATTATCTGAAGCTTTCTTT	CASSKTPGGRRGLSEAFF
TRBV6-6	TRBD1	.	TRBJ2-2	TGTGCCAGCAGTTACGACGGACAGGGGGGATCCGGGGAGCTGTTTTTT	CASSYDGQGGSGELFF
TRBV6-1	.	.	TRBJ2-1	TGTGCCAGCAGTGAACTGGCAGGGACCGTGGTAGTCTCGTACAATGAGCAGTTCTTC	CASSELAGTVVVSYNEQFF
TRBV7-9	.	.	TRBJ1-1	TGTGCCAGCAGCTTCAGTGGTTCAGGCATTGGCACTGAAGCTTTCTTT	CASSFSGSGIGTEAFF
TRBV21-1	.	.	TRBJ1-5	TGTGCCAGCAGCAAAAGGGTCCCGGGCGGGTATAGCAATCAGCCCCAGCATTTT	CASSKRVPGGYSNQPQHF
TRBV19	TRBD2	few	TRBJ2-7	TGTGCCAGTAGTATAACTAGCGGAACCTACGAGCAGTACTTC	CASSITSGTYEQYF
TRBV9	.	.	TRBJ1-4	TGTGCCAGCAGCGTATGGGGGTCGGGAAATGAAAAACTGTTTTTT	CASSVWGSGNEKLFF
TRBV2	.	.	TRBJ2-7	TGTGCCAGCGGACAGCCCCCGCGAGACGAGCAGTACTTC	CASGQPPRDEQYF
TRBV28	TRBD1	.	TRBJ1-6	TGTGCCAGCAGGCATCGAGGGACAGATAATTCACCCCTCCACTTT	CASRHRGTDNSPLHF
TRBV3-1/TRBV3-2	TRBD1	once	TRBJ2-7	TGTGCCAGCACCCAAGGGGACAGGCCGAGGGAGCAGTACTTC	CASTQGDRPREQYF
TRBV7-3	TRBD1	once	TRBJ1-2	TGTGCCAGCAGCTTGGCAGGGGGTGGCTATGGCTACACCTTC	CASSLAGGGYGYTF
TRBV9	TRBD1	.	TRBJ2-7	TGTGCCAGCAGCGCAACCGGGACAGGGGGTTACGAGCAGTACTTC	CASSATGTGGYEQYF
TRBV6-5	.	few	TRBJ2-7	TGTGCCAGCAACCATGGCGGTTCCGCGTCCGAGCAGTACTTC	CASNHGGSASEQYF